This is a list of T cell receptor beta chains from one sample in a study of blood T cell repertoires in COVID-19. Libraries were prepared by immunoSEQ multiplex PCR; TCRdb keeps only in-frame clonotypes and omits some of them. The sample lists roughly 200,000 clones, around 89% occurring once. The sequenced material came from peripheral blood. These receptors were collected from a man aged 35 to 55 with active or convalescent COVID-19. Both conserved end residues are part of each CDR3. D genes are given only for firm matches. Expanded clones are given a class, and other clones once, few, many or no size at all.

D gene	V gene	clone size	CDR3 length	J gene	CDR3 DNA	CDR3 protein
NA	TRBV7-8	NA	14	TRBJ1-1	TGTGCCAGCAGCTTAGAAGGGGCGGCCACTGAAGCTTTCTTT	CASSLEGAATEAFF
TRBD2	TRBV2	NA	17	TRBJ2-5	TGTGCCAGCAGTGGGACTAGCGGGGGGGCCCTCCAAGAGACCCAGTACTTC	CASSGTSGGALQETQYF
NA	TRBV18	NA	13	TRBJ1-6	TGTGCCAGCTCACCAGCGGTGGATTCACCCCTCCACTTT	CASSPAVDSPLHF
NA	TRBV19	NA	14	TRBJ1-1	TGTGCCAGTAGTATAGAACCAGTGAACACTGAAGCTTTCTTT	CASSIEPVNTEAFF
TRBD2	TRBV3-1/TRBV3-2	NA	14	TRBJ2-7	TGTGCCAGCAGCCAGAGGACTAGCTCCTACGAGCAGTACTTC	CASSQRTSSYEQYF
TRBD2	TRBV5-1	NA	15	TRBJ2-1	TGCGCCAGCAGCTTACGCGGGGGGGCGAATAATGAGCAGTTCTTC	CASSLRGGANNEQFF
TRBD1	TRBV27	NA	14	TRBJ1-4	TGTGCCAGCAGACACGGGACAGTCAATGAAAAACTGTTTTTT	CASRHGTVNEKLFF
TRBD1	TRBV13	NA	15	TRBJ2-1	TGTGCCAGCAGCCCGGACGGGACAGGGGGGGATGAGCAGTTCTTC	CASSPDGTGGDEQFF
NA	TRBV3-1/TRBV3-2	NA	14	TRBJ1-1	TGTGCCAGCAGCCAAGCCGGAAGAGGCACTGAAGCTTTCTTT	CASSQAGRGTEAFF
NA	TRBV7-8	NA	15	TRBJ2-2	TGTGCCAGCAGCCCAACCAACAGTTACACCGGGGAGCTGTTTTTT	CASSPTNSYTGELFF
NA	TRBV27	many	13	TRBJ2-7	TGTGCCAGCACCAATGGGAGTCCCCACGAGCAGTACTTC	CASTNGSPHEQYF
NA	TRBV4-2	NA	14	TRBJ2-7	TGTGCCAGCAGCCAAGAGGCAATCTCCTACGAGCAGTACTTC	CASSQEAISYEQYF
NA	TRBV24-1	NA	16	TRBJ1-2	TGTGCCACCAGTGGGGAAAGGGGTAAAGATGTGGACGGCTACACCTTC	CATSGERGKDVDGYTF
TRBD1	TRBV6-5	NA	15	TRBJ1-5	TGTGCCAGCAGCCGAGGGACAGGACTTAATCAGCCCCAGCATTTT	CASSRGTGLNQPQHF
TRBD2	TRBV5-1	NA	16	TRBJ2-2	TGCGCCAGCAGCTTAAGCGGGGGGGCCCTTGCCGGGGAGCTGTTTTTT	CASSLSGGALAGELFF
NA	TRBV6-5	NA	14	TRBJ1-1	TGTGCCAGCAGCTCTACCCTAAACAGAGGAGGAGCTTTCTTT	CASSSTLNRGGAFF
TRBD2	TRBV7-9	few	16	TRBJ2-1	TGTGCCAGCAGCTTCGGGACTAGCGGAGGAGGGAATGAGCAGTTCTTC	CASSFGTSGGGNEQFF
NA	TRBV11-2	NA	15	TRBJ1-5	TGTGCCAGCAGCTCCTTCGGGGGTGGCAATCAGCCCCAGCATTTT	CASSSFGGGNQPQHF
TRBD1	TRBV19	NA	15	TRBJ1-2	TGTGCCAGTACCCTGGGACAGGGTGGGAGTTCTGGCTACACCTTC	CASTLGQGGSSGYTF
NA	TRBV3-1/TRBV3-2	few	16	TRBJ2-3	TGTGCCAGCAGCCAAGATCCGGCAGGTCCTACAGATACGCAGTATTTT	CASSQDPAGPTDTQYF
NA	TRBV6-5	NA	14	TRBJ1-6	TGTGCCAGCAGTAGACAGGCTTCCAATTCACCCCTCCACTTT	CASSRQASNSPLHF
NA	TRBV7-2	once	15	TRBJ2-2	TGTGCCAGCAGCTTAGGCAGCGGGAACACCGGGGAGCTGTTTTTT	CASSLGSGNTGELFF
TRBD1	TRBV5-1	NA	18	TRBJ1-1	TGCGCCAGCAGCATTAACGCGGGACAGGGGTTAATTAACACTGAAGCTTTCTTT	CASSINAGQGLINTEAFF
TRBD1	TRBV19	NA	15	TRBJ2-2	TGTGCCAGTAGTCCCCCAGGGGGGAACACCGGGGAGCTGTTTTTT	CASSPPGGNTGELFF
NA	TRBV5-8	NA	13	TRBJ1-6	TGTGCCAGCAGCCTGTCCAGGAATTCACCCCTCCACTTT	CASSLSRNSPLHF
TRBD1	TRBV4-1	NA	16	TRBJ2-4	TGCGCCAGCAGCCAAGGAGCCCAGGGACAGACGAACATTCAGTACTTC	CASSQGAQGQTNIQYF
TRBD1	TRBV27	NA	13	TRBJ1-5	TGTGCCAGCAGTTTGACAGGGGTTCAGCCCCAGCATTTT	CASSLTGVQPQHF
NA	TRBV2	NA	15	TRBJ2-1	TGTGCCAGCAGTGGTGACAGTACCTCCTACAATGAGCAGTTCTTC	CASSGDSTSYNEQFF
TRBD2	TRBV29-1	NA	14	TRBJ2-3	TGCAGCGTGGGGACTAGCGGGAGTACAGATACGCAGTATTTT	CSVGTSGSTDTQYF
NA	TRBV10-3	NA	15	TRBJ1-1	TGTGCCATCAGTGCCCTTATTCTGGGGGGCACTGAAGCTTTCTTT	CAISALILGGTEAFF
NA	TRBV12-5	NA	20	TRBJ2-6	TGTGCTAGTGGTTTGGGCCGACTGTCTACAGGGACCTCTGGGGCCAACGTCCTGACTTTC	CASGLGRLSTGTSGANVLTF
TRBD1	TRBV5-5	NA	16	TRBJ1-5	TGTGCCAGCAGCTTTAGGACAGGGACTAACAATCAGCCCCAGCATTTT	CASSFRTGTNNQPQHF
TRBD1	TRBV29-1	NA	13	TRBJ1-4	TGCAGCGTCAGCAGGGGGACTAATGAAAAACTGTTTTTT	CSVSRGTNEKLFF
TRBD1	TRBV27	NA	14	TRBJ1-2	TGTGCCAGCAGTTACGGGGGACAGCCCTATGGCTACACCTTC	CASSYGGQPYGYTF
NA	TRBV30	NA	12	TRBJ1-6	TGTGCCTGGGTCGACAGTAATTCACCCCTCCACTTT	CAWVDSNSPLHF
NA	TRBV5-6	NA	14	TRBJ1-1	TGTGCCAGCAGCTTCGGTTTCCCGGCAGGTGAAGCTTTCTTT	CASSFGFPAGEAFF
TRBD2	TRBV4-1	medium-sized	16	TRBJ2-7	TGCGCCAGCAGCCAAGCTAGCGGGGGGCCCGCCTACGAGCAGTACTTC	CASSQASGGPAYEQYF
NA	TRBV7-9	NA	16	TRBJ1-4	TGTGCCAGCAGCCCTAGAGGGGCAGGAGGGGATGAAAAACTGTTTTTT	CASSPRGAGGDEKLFF
NA	TRBV2	once	14	TRBJ2-5	TGTGCCCGCCGACTGGCGGGGGACATGCAGACCCAGTACTTC	CARRLAGDMQTQYF
TRBD1	TRBV2	NA	13	TRBJ1-1	TGTGCCACATACACTCGGACAGGGAGTGAAGCTTTCTTT	CATYTRTGSEAFF
NA	TRBV21-1	NA	11	TRBJ2-1	TGTGCCAGCCCCCGGGACTCGGGGCAGTTCTTC	CASPRDSGQFF
NA	TRBV28	NA	17	TRBJ1-5	TGTGCCAGCAGTAAACGGGACACCGCAAACTTCAATCAGCCCCAGCATTTT	CASSKRDTANFNQPQHF
NA	TRBV28	NA	15	TRBJ1-4	TGTGCCAGCAGCGTACACAGAAAGGTTAAAGAAAAACTGTTTTTT	CASSVHRKVKEKLFF
NA	TRBV28	NA	14	TRBJ1-3	TGTGCCAGCAGTTTTGAGGGATCTGGAAACACCATATATTTT	CASSFEGSGNTIYF
NA	TRBV27	once	17	TRBJ2-2	TGTGCCAGCAGTCACCCCCCCGGGGGATTTAAGGACGGGGAGCTGTTTTTT	CASSHPPGGFKDGELFF
TRBD1	TRBV6-1	NA	16	TRBJ1-5	TGTGCCAGCAGTGAAACTGGGACAGCTGTTCATCAGCCCCAGCATTTT	CASSETGTAVHQPQHF
NA	TRBV3-1/TRBV3-2	once	13	TRBJ2-7	TGTGCCAGCAGCCAACATGCGACCTACGAGCAGTACTTC	CASSQHATYEQYF
TRBD1	TRBV7-9	NA	16	TRBJ2-2	TGTGCCAGCAGCTTAGCGACAGGGTCGGGATCCGGGGAGCTGTTTTTT	CASSLATGSGSGELFF
TRBD2	TRBV25-1	NA	17	TRBJ2-1	TGTGCCAGCAGTAAAGCACCGGGACTAGCGGCGGGAACGGCGCAGTTCTTC	CASSKAPGLAAGTAQFF
NA	TRBV5-1	NA	18	TRBJ2-7	TGCGCCAGCAGCTTGGAAATGCCGGGACATACGAGCTCCTACGAGCAGTACTTC	CASSLEMPGHTSSYEQYF